The entry below describes one T cell receptor (beta chain). The antigen is undetermined. This entry is derived from a study of cytomegalovirus exposure and HLA in healthy donors. In the study overall: The study's early data release held about 85 million unique TCRs from HLA-typed donors. Membership in the Caucasian-associated ancestry cluster was found for 75% to 90% of approximately 400 genotyped donors. Whole-study results and caveats: The authors later found TCR association rates varying by HLA locus, with DRB1 most and HLA-C fewest.

13 Jbeta primers and 60 Vbeta primers were used for the PCR. TCRdb keeps only in-frame clones here, not all; method: immunoSEQ multiplex PCR. In the table there are some 80,000 clones, over 70% of which are singletons. CDR1 and CDR2 from the germline V gene are SGDLS and YYNGEE. Trimming took 3 bases from V and 1 from J, leaving 13 bases between them. The CDR3 is 15 residues long. The receptor's source is a man aged 35 to 55 in good health and CMV-seronegative. Sequences were obtained from PBMCs. The chain carries TRBV9 and TRBJ1-1; D is perhaps TRBD1 (5 bases). CDR3 amino acids: CASSGGGVGNTEAFF. CDR3 DNA: TGTGCCAGCAGCGGCGGGGGGGTAGGGAACACTGAAGCTTTCTTT.